These 10 T cell receptor beta chains share one sample of origin, sequenced in a study of PD-L1 blockade in urothelial cancer. Libraries were prepared by immunoSEQ multiplex PCR; TCRdb keeps only in-frame clonotypes and omits some of them. The sample holds some 71,000 clones, approximately 86% seen once. Regarding time point: pretreatment peripheral blood. The sample was PBMCs, taken around atezolizumab (anti-PD-L1) treatment. The source is a man aged 55 to 70 with urothelial cancer.

This clone was seen a single time. The rearrangement links TRBV10-1 to TRBJ1-2; D is possibly TRBD1 (6 bases). V lost 7 bases and J 3 bases, leaving 12 bases between the germline ends. The CDR3 consists of 13 residues. Germline CDR1 reads WNHNN; CDR2 reads SYGVQD (reference sequence). CDR3 amino acids: CASTPTGHYGYTF. The CDR3 DNA reads as TGCGCCAGCACTCCGACAGGACACTATGGCTACACCTTC.

The J gene is TRBJ2-2, the V gene TRBV6-5; D might be TRBD2 (5 bases). The germline gives CDR1 MNHEY, CDR2 SVGAGI. Trimming cost V 4 bases and J 0 bases, with 9 bases left between them. This CDR3 spans 15 amino acids. CDR3 in amino acids: CASSFHGANTGELFF. DNA of the CDR3: TGTGCCAGCAGTTTCCACGGGGCGAACACCGGGGAGCTGTTTTTT.

The chain carries TRBV29-1 and TRBJ1-1, with TRBD1 identical over 8 bases. CDR1 and CDR2 (germline): SQVTM, ANQGSEA. CDR3 length equals 10 residues. The V and J ends lost 3 bases and 10 bases, in that order; junction bases with no gene match: 1. CDR3 sequence (DNA): TGCAGCGTTGAGGACAGGGCAGCTTTCTTT. Translated: CSVEDRAAFF.

J is TRBJ2-7 and V is TRBV11-2; D is undetermined. The CDR3 has 12 amino acids. The V gene's germline CDR1 is SGHAT and CDR2 FQNNGV. The V gene lost 4 bases and the J gene lost 0 bases, with 4 bases spanning the gap. CDR3 nucleotide sequence: TGTGCCAGCAGCTCTAGCTCCTACGAGCAGTACTTC. Translated: CASSSSSYEQYF.

The chain has TRBV6-5 and TRBJ1-2; 7 positions match TRBD1. The junction had 7 bases not matched to a gene; V was cut back by 6 bases and J by 0 bases. Germline V CDR1 and CDR2: MNHEY, SVGAGI. The CDR3 has 15 amino acids. Here the CDR3 reads CASRTEGTANYGYTF. For the CDR3, the DNA is TGTGCCAGCAGGACGGAAGGGACAGCTAACTATGGCTACACCTTC.

The CDR3 loop is CTSSQDPASGGTPDYNEQFF. The CDR3 DNA sequence: TGCACCAGCAGCCAAGATCCGGCTAGCGGGGGGACCCCAGATTACAATGAGCAGTTCTTC. The V and J genes are TRBV1 and TRBJ2-1; the table calls TRBD2, which could not be checked here. TRBV1 is a documented pseudogene. The CDR3 consists of 20 residues.

This rearrangement joins TRBV2 to TRBJ2-7; 8 bases agree with TRBD1. The CDR3 contains 13 residues. The J segment lost 7 bases and the V segment lost 3 bases, leaving 5 bases of the junction unmatched. CDR1 SNHLY and CDR2 FYNNEI come from the germline V gene. The CDR3 reads CASSDRGLLEQYF. CDR3 nucleotides: TGTGCCAGCAGTGACAGGGGGCTTCTTGAGCAGTACTTC.

The genes are TRBV5-4 and TRBJ2-5; 7 positions agree with TRBD2. The V and J ends lost 0 bases and 3 bases, in that order; junction bases with no gene match: 5. The germline CDR1 and CDR2 sequences are SGHNT and YYREEE (reference sequence). This CDR3 contains 15 residues. CDR3 region: CASSLGPTSKETQYF. Here the CDR3 DNA reads TGTGCCAGCAGCTTGGGACCGACTAGCAAAGAGACCCAGTACTTC.

This clone was seen a handful of times. V gene TRBV2 combines with J gene TRBJ2-1; 8 nucleotides align to TRBD2. This CDR3 comprises 13 residues. V dropped 11 bases and J dropped 6; count of bases not matched to a gene: 9. CDR1 and CDR2 from the germline V gene are SNHLY and FYNNEI. The CDR3 is CALRTSKGNEQFF. The CDR3 DNA reads as TGTGCCCTCAGGACTAGCAAAGGCAATGAGCAGTTCTTC.

Many counts were recorded for this clone. This chain links TRBV10-3 with TRBJ1-1; TRBD1 is a possible D gene (6 bases). V was pared by 7 bases and J by 3 bases, with 21 bases between. Germline values: CDR1 ENHRY, CDR2 SYGVKD. CDR3 length: 16 amino acids. CDR3 loop: CAIKGAKGAGDTEAFF. The CDR3 DNA is TGTGCCATCAAAGGAGCTAAAGGGGCAGGGGACACTGAAGCTTTCTTT.